Below are 16 T cell receptor beta chains sequenced from a single sample in a study of blood T cells in healthy people across ages. Together with a sample-barcoded 5' primer, a J-beta primer mix was included in a second PCR lasting roughly 6 to 12 cycles. One entry per CDR3 protein results from TCRdb running MiXCR on the 5' RACE reads. The top ten clones hold 4% of a sample with roughly 1.5 million distinct CDR3 sequences, under 55% of them seen once. Specimen: blood. Receptors originate from a woman aged 18-29 years in good health.

The chain uses TRBV7-9 and TRBJ2-5; possibly TRBD2 for D (5 bases). The CDR3 has 12 residues. CDR1 is SEHNR, CDR2 FQNEAQ, per germline (reference sequence). The V and J ends lost 10 bases and 1 base respectively, with 10 bases between them. DNA for the CDR3: TGTGCCACCACGGGGTCCCAAGAGACCCAGTACTTC. Residues: CATTGSQETQYF.

This chain links TRBV24-1 with TRBJ1-1; D is uncertain. The CDR3 extends over 13 amino acids. Per the germline V gene, CDR1 is KGHDR and CDR2 is SFDVKD. Between the trimmed V and J ends, which lost 3 bases and 4 bases, there was a span of 8 bases. In DNA form, the CDR3 reads TGTGCCACCAGTGATGGGTTGGGCACTGAAGCTTTCTTT. This gives the protein CATSDGLGTEAFF.

This clonotype has more than one count but fewer than ten. The chain has TRBV7-2 and TRBJ2-1, with D possibly TRBD2 on 6 matching bases. The V gene's germline CDR1 is SGHTA and CDR2 FQGNSA. The length of the CDR3 is 15 residues. Trimming cost V 7 bases and J 5 bases, with 18 bases left between them. The CDR3 region has the DNA TGTGCCAGCACCCGCGGCGGGGTCTTGAACAATGAGCAGTTCTTC. It codes for CASTRGGVLNNEQFF.

J is TRBJ1-1 and V is TRBV20-1; the match to TRBD1 covers 8 bases. The CDR3 extends over 14 amino acids. Per germline, CDR1 DFQATT and CDR2 SNEGSKA (reference sequence). Losses at the gene ends were 0 bases for V and 5 bases for J; bases not matched to a gene: 5. The CDR3 loop is CSARDLRGPTEAFF. CDR3 nucleotide sequence: TGCAGTGCTAGAGATCTCAGGGGGCCGACTGAAGCTTTCTTT.

Here the CDR3 reads CSAMRGGVSYNEQFF. DNA for the CDR3: TGCAGTGCTATGCGCGGGGGGGTCTCCTACAATGAGCAGTTCTTC. The rearrangement links TRBV20-1 to TRBJ2-1, with 9 nucleotides matching TRBD2. Germline CDR1 reads DFQATT; CDR2 reads SNEGSKA (reference sequence). With V trimmed by 4 bases and J by 0 bases, 4 bases remained unmatched. This CDR3 contains 15 residues.

This clonotype was picked up many times. The chain employs TRBV29-1 and TRBJ1-1; D not resolved. Germline-derived CDR1 and CDR2 are SQVTM and ANQGSEA. V gave up 6 bases and J gave up 4 bases, with 6 bases separating them. The CDR3 length is 10 residues. As DNA, the CDR3 is TGCAGCGTGGGTGGCACTGAAGCTTTCTTT. Protein sequence: CSVGGTEAFF.

This clonotype was picked up a small number of times. The chain couples TRBV5-1 to TRBJ1-1; D is uncertain. Germline values: CDR1 SGHRS, CDR2 YFSETQ. Deletions cut 4 bases from V and 3 bases from J, with 13 bases between. This CDR3 spans 14 amino acids. The CDR3 DNA reads TGCGCCAGCAGCCCCTCGGGAGGAGACACTGAAGCTTTCTTT. Its protein product is CASSPSGGDTEAFF. Variable domain in full (rest from reference TRBV5-1 and TRBJ1-1): KAGVTQTPRYLIKTRGQQVTLSCSPISGHRSVSWYQQTPGQGLQFLFEYFSETQRNKGNFPGRFSGRQFSNSRSEMNVSTLELGDSALYLCASSPSGGDTEAFFGQGTRLTVV.

The table lists this clonotype with many counts. The chain is built from TRBV5-1 and TRBJ2-6; D uncertain. The germline V gene encodes CDR1 SGHRS and CDR2 YFSETQ. V was shortened by 6 bases and J by 0 bases, with 7 bases between the two germline ends. The CDR3 has 14 amino acids. CDR3 sequence reads: CASIDSSGANVLTF. The CDR3 nucleotides are TGCGCCAGCATTGATTCCTCTGGGGCCAACGTCCTGACTTTC.

As to this clonotype: Germline and junction disagree at one end, which may indicate a read error. The chain's CDR3 is CAGSPFSGQYTDTQYF. In DNA, the CDR3 is TGCGCCGGCAGCCCCTTCTCGGGACAGTACACAGATACGCAGTATTTT. The chain carries TRBV5-1 and TRBJ2-3; TRBD1 matches at 7 bases. Germline V lookup: CDR1 SGHRS, CDR2 YFSETQ. The CDR3 is 16 residues long.

This clonotype was seen only a few times. The V call is TRBV12-3 or TRBV12-4, the J call TRBJ1-1; 7 nucleotides align to TRBD1. V trimming: 5 bases; J trimming: 6 bases; junction bases outside the gene matches: 9. CDR3 length equals 14 residues. The CDR3 loop is CASSLRGYGSEAFF. CDR3 sequence (DNA): TGTGCCAGCAGTCTCAGGGGGTACGGATCTGAAGCTTTCTTT.

This clonotype turned up a few times. As DNA, the CDR3 is TGCGCCAGCAGCCAAATTGGACTTCCATACAATGAGCAGTTCTTC. This encodes CASSQIGLPYNEQFF. The chain employs TRBV4-1 and TRBJ2-1; D is perhaps TRBD2 (5 bases). The V and J ends lost 2 bases and 4 bases respectively, with 12 bases between them. The germline gives CDR1 MGHRA, CDR2 YSYEKL. This CDR3 has 15 residues.

This clonotype has just a few counts. This chain joins TRBV7-2 and TRBJ2-3, with TRBD2 identical over 8 bases. The CDR3 spans 13 residues. The germline CDR1 and CDR2 sequences are SGHTA and FQGNSA. After removal of 8 bases from V and 6 bases from J, the junction contained 7 bases not matched to a gene. CDR3: CASHRLARDTQYF. In nucleotides, the CDR3 is TGTGCCAGCCATAGACTAGCGCGCGATACGCAGTATTTT.

The J gene is TRBJ2-1, the V gene TRBV11-3; D is possibly TRBD2 (6 bases). Looked up from germline, CDR1 is SGHNT and CDR2 is YENEEA. The CDR3 extends over 14 amino acids. Trimming pared 5 bases from V and 9 bases from J, leaving 17 bases between. The CDR3 DNA follows: TGTGCCAGCAGCCCGAGGGGACTTGCTGGTGAGCAGTTCTTC. Its translation: CASSPRGLAGEQFF.

This chain links TRBV29-1 with TRBJ1-1, with 9 bases that match TRBD1. Per the germline V gene, CDR1 is SQVTM and CDR2 is ANQGSEA. The J segment lost 1 base and the V segment lost 5 bases, leaving 8 bases of the junction unmatched. The CDR3 is 15 residues long. CDR3 sequence reads: CSVLGTGWGNTEAFF. DNA for the CDR3: TGCAGCGTTCTTGGGACAGGGTGGGGGAACACTGAAGCTTTCTTT.

This chain connects TRBV25-1 to TRBJ2-5; D not resolved. Germline-derived CDR1 and CDR2 are MGHDK and SYGVNS. CDR3 size: 14 residues. Trimming shortened V by 2 bases and J by 1 base, and 8 bases separated the two germline ends. CDR3 sequence reads: CASSEVGFQETQYF. CDR3 nucleotides: TGTGCCAGCAGTGAAGTCGGCTTCCAAGAGACCCAGTACTTC.

This chain uses TRBV4-1 with TRBJ1-1, with D possibly TRBD1 on 5 matching bases. V lost 5 bases, J lost 4 bases, and 20 bases lay in between. Germline V gene lookup returns CDR1 MGHRA and CDR2 YSYEKL. This CDR3 region has 16 residues. CDR3 nucleotides: TGCGCCAGCAGCTGGCAGGCGGGGGACCTTCTCACTGAAGCTTTCTTT. It is translated as CASSWQAGDLLTEAFF.